This entry lists 25 T cell receptor beta chains sequenced from one sample in a study of cytomegalovirus exposure and HLA in healthy donors. Vbeta (60) and Jbeta (13) primers were used in the PCR. Clones were read by immunoSEQ multiplex PCR, and TCRdb kept only the in-frame ones, dropping some. The sample gives about 140,000 clones, roughly 73% of which show up once; about 3.5% is in the top ten. Sequences were obtained from PBMCs. The receptor set was obtained from a middle-aged man in good health and CMV-seronegative.

The V and J genes are TRBV11-1 and TRBJ2-7; no reliable D call. Per the germline V gene, CDR1 is SGHAT and CDR2 is FQDESV (reference sequence). The CDR3 consists of 12 residues. V was clipped by 4 bases and J by 6 bases, with 10 bases between them. The CDR3 coding sequence is TGTGCCAGCAGCTCCCAGTTTGGCGAGCAGTACTTC. Translated: CASSSQFGEQYF.

This rearrangement joins TRBV9 to TRBJ2-1, with D perhaps TRBD1 (5 bases). V was pared by 4 bases and J by 7 bases, with 24 bases between. Per germline, CDR1 SGDLS and CDR2 YYNGEE. The CDR3 consists of 17 residues. CDR3 residues: CASSPARLAGNENEQFF. The CDR3 DNA reads as TGTGCCAGCAGCCCGGCAAGACTGGCAGGGAACGAGAATGAGCAGTTCTTC. Full variable domain (remainder filled in from reference TRBV9 and TRBJ2-1): DSGVTQTPKHLITATGQRVTLRCSPRSGDLSVYWYQQSLDQGLQFLIQYYNGEERAKGNILERFSAQQFPDLHSELNLSSLELGDSALYFCASSPARLAGNENEQFFGPGTRLTVL.

The chain links TRBV5-4 to TRBJ1-2; the D is unclear. Per germline, CDR1 SGHNT and CDR2 YYREEE (reference sequence). The CDR3 consists of 14 residues. V shed 0 bases and J shed 3 bases, with 9 bases lying between them. The CDR3 coding sequence is TGTGCCAGCAGCTTGGGTGTTGGAGACTATGGCTACACCTTC. Translating it yields CASSLGVGDYGYTF.

This clone has only a few counts. The chain joins TRBV10-3 to TRBJ2-5, with TRBD2 matching 11 bases. The CDR3 is made up of 14 amino acids. Germline trimming cut 3 bases from V and 5 bases from J; bases unmatched to any gene: 2. From germline, CDR1 is ENHRY and CDR2 SYGVKD. The CDR3 spells CAISDRTSGETQYF. DNA of the CDR3: TGTGCCATCAGTGACAGGACTAGCGGGGAGACCCAGTACTTC.

This clone has just a few counts. The chain is built from TRBV4-1 and TRBJ2-1; 12 nucleotides line up with TRBD2. The CDR3 is 15 amino acids. Germline V lookup: CDR1 MGHRA, CDR2 YSYEKL. The junction had 3 bases not matched to a gene; V was cut back by 2 bases and J by 7 bases. CDR3 coding DNA: TGCGCCAGCAGCCAACTAGCGGGGGGGACGAATGAGCAGTTCTTC. This translates into CASSQLAGGTNEQFF.

In this sample, this clone turned up a few times. The chain couples TRBV27 to TRBJ2-7; tentatively, D is TRBD2 (6 bases). This CDR3 contains 16 residues. Germline CDR1 reads MNHEY; CDR2 reads SMNVEV (reference sequence). Trimming left V 5 bases short and J 2 bases short, with 19 bases between. The CDR3 DNA follows: TGTGCCAGCAGTCTTTCTTGGTCCGGGGGTACCTACGAGCAGTACTTC. It encodes CASSLSWSGGTYEQYF.

The chain recombines TRBV14 with TRBJ1-5, with TRBD1 matching 12 bases. Losses at the gene ends were 3 bases for V and 2 bases for J; bases not matched to a gene: 14. The CDR3 is 20 residues long. CDR1 and CDR2 from the germline V gene are SGHDN and FVKESK. The CDR3: CASSHDRDRGPKTRNQPQHF. In DNA form, the CDR3 reads TGTGCCAGCAGCCACGACCGGGACAGGGGGCCGAAGACTCGCAATCAGCCCCAGCATTTT.

This sequence joins TRBV2 and TRBJ1-5, with D possibly TRBD1 on 5 matching bases. Germline V lookup: CDR1 SNHLY, CDR2 FYNNEI. This CDR3 spans 13 amino acids. Between the trimmed V and J ends, which lost 3 bases and 6 bases, there was a span of 9 bases. CDR3 loop: CASSEQGSQPQHF. The CDR3 DNA reads TGTGCCAGCAGTGAGCAGGGCAGTCAGCCCCAGCATTTT.

The chain couples TRBV6-5 to TRBJ2-7, with D perhaps TRBD2 (5 bases). The V end lost 3 bases, the J end lost 0 bases, and 15 bases lay between the germline ends. This CDR3 region has 16 residues. Looked up from germline, CDR1 is MNHEY and CDR2 is SVGAGI. This chain's CDR3 is CASSYESGGSSYEQYF. The DNA of the CDR3 is TGTGCCAGCAGTTATGAGTCGGGTGGGAGCTCCTACGAGCAGTACTTC.

V and J are TRBV6-5 and TRBJ1-1; possible D gene TRBD1, 6 bases. Deletions cut 0 bases from V and 6 bases from J, with 8 bases between. This CDR3 is built from 13 residues. Germline loops: CDR1 MNHEY, CDR2 SVGAGI. The CDR3 nucleotides read TGTGCCAGCAGTTACTCCGAGGGGGCTGAAGCTTTCTTT. Protein product: CASSYSEGAEAFF.

The V gene is TRBV5-4, the J gene TRBJ1-1; 7 bases align to TRBD1. The CDR3 loop spans 16 amino acids. Germline CDR1 reads SGHNT; CDR2 reads YYREEE (reference sequence). V lost 1 base, J lost 1 base, and 7 bases stayed unmatched. DNA for the CDR3: TGTGCCAGCAGCTTGACGTTAAGGGGGCCGAACACTGAAGCTTTCTTT. As protein: CASSLTLRGPNTEAFF. Full variable domain (missing parts from reference TRBV5-4 and TRBJ1-1): ETGVTQSPTHLIKTRGQQVTLRCSSQSGHNTVSWYQQALGQGPQFIFQYYREEENGRGNFPPRFSGLQFPNYSSELNVNALELDDSALYLCASSLTLRGPNTEAFFGQGTRLTVV.

The CDR3 reads CASSVAPVLGNTIYF. In nucleotides, the CDR3 is TGTGCCAGCAGCGTAGCGCCAGTTCTCGGAAACACCATATATTTT. The V call is TRBV9, the J call TRBJ1-3; D is unclear. The V and J ends lost 0 bases and 4 bases respectively, with 11 bases between them. Germline CDR1 reads SGDLS; CDR2 reads YYNGEE. This CDR3 has 15 amino acids.

The V and J genes are TRBV5-4 and TRBJ2-1; a possible D gene is TRBD1 (5 bases). The CDR3 runs to 13 residues. V dropped 0 bases and J dropped 10 bases, with 11 bases sitting between them. Per germline, CDR1 SGHNT and CDR2 YYREEE (reference sequence). CDR3 loop: CASSLEGAEEQFF. DNA of the CDR3: TGTGCCAGCAGCTTGGAAGGGGCCGAGGAGCAGTTCTTC.

The chain couples TRBV6-5 to TRBJ2-7; D is possibly TRBD2 (5 bases). Germline assignment: CDR1 MNHEY and CDR2 SVGAGI. CDR3 length: 13 residues. V was trimmed by 2 bases and J by 7 bases, leaving 12 bases between them. As DNA, the CDR3 is TGTGCCAGCAGTTACGTGGGAACGGGGGAGCAGTACTTC. Protein product: CASSYVGTGEQYF.

J is TRBJ2-7 and V is TRBV5-1, with D possibly being TRBD2 (6 bases). Trimming removed 5 bases from V and 6 bases from J, with 12 bases in between. The CDR3 contains 12 residues. The V gene's germline CDR1 is SGHRS and CDR2 YFSETQ. CDR3 in amino acids: CASSWDLTEQYF. CDR3 nucleotide sequence: TGCGCCAGCAGTTGGGACTTAACCGAGCAGTACTTC.

The rearrangement uses TRBV5-1 and TRBJ2-5; TRBD2 matches 11 bases. Per the germline V gene, CDR1 is SGHRS and CDR2 is YFSETQ. This CDR3 region has 17 residues. V gave up 4 bases and J gave up 4 bases; unmatched junction bases: 12. This CDR3 reads CASSPTGGSGGAETQYF. The CDR3 bases are TGCGCCAGCAGCCCCACGGGAGGTAGCGGGGGGGCAGAGACCCAGTACTTC. The full variable domain, in which reference TRBV5-1 and TRBJ2-5 provide the parts outside the CDR3, is KAGVTQTPRYLIKTRGQQVTLSCSPISGHRSVSWYQQTPGQGLQFLFEYFSETQRNKGNFPGRFSGRQFSNSRSEMNVSTLELGDSALYLCASSPTGGSGGAETQYFGPGTRLLVL.

The chain has TRBV7-6 and TRBJ1-2, with 7 nucleotides matching TRBD1. Germline loops: CDR1 SGHVS, CDR2 FNYEAQ. This CDR3 is built from 14 residues. V lost 1 base to trimming and J lost 8 bases; unmatched junction nucleotides: 7. The CDR3 sequence: CASSLVPTGEGYTF. The CDR3 nucleotides are TGTGCCAGCAGCTTAGTCCCCACAGGGGAAGGCTACACCTTC.

The gene calls are TRBV6-1 and TRBJ2-4; 9 nucleotides match TRBD1. With V trimmed by 1 base and J by 0 bases, 13 bases remained unmatched. This CDR3 spans 20 amino acids. The V gene's germline CDR1 is MNHNS and CDR2 SASEGT. The CDR3 region is CASSEVDRGTHFVAKNIQYF. The CDR3 region has the DNA TGTGCCAGCAGTGAAGTCGACAGGGGGACCCACTTTGTAGCCAAAAACATTCAGTACTTC.

The sample holds a few counts of this clone. This sample includes further DNA sequences coding for the same CDR3. The rearrangement uses TRBV4-1 and TRBJ1-5; tentative D call: TRBD1 (5 bases). Germline V gene data show CDR1 as MGHRA and CDR2 as YSYEKL. V lost 1 base to trimming and J lost 3 bases, with 7 bases between them. CDR3 length: 14 residues. CDR3 amino acids: CASSQGQPNQPQHF. CDR3 sequence (DNA): TGCGCCAGCAGCCAAGGACAGCCCAATCAGCCCCAGCATTTT.

The rearrangement joins TRBV2 to TRBJ2-3, with 10 nucleotides matching TRBD2. Losses at the gene ends were 8 bases for V and 1 base for J; bases not matched to a gene: 6. This CDR3 has 15 amino acids. Germline values: CDR1 SNHLY, CDR2 FYNNEI. In DNA, the CDR3 is TGTGCCAGCCTTACCGGGACTAGCGGCACAGATACGCAGTATTTT. Translated, it gives CASLTGTSGTDTQYF.

The chain recombines TRBV7-2 with TRBJ2-1; TRBD1 might be the D (5 bases). The germline CDR1 and CDR2 sequences are SGHTA and FQGNSA. The CDR3 sequence is 15 residues long. V was cut by 5 bases and J by 8 bases, with 19 bases left in between. CDR3 sequence reads: CASSLTGSGMYEQFF. In nucleotides, the CDR3 is TGTGCCAGCAGCCTAACGGGTTCAGGGATGTATGAGCAGTTCTTC.

V is TRBV7-3 and J is TRBJ2-5; D is perhaps TRBD1 (5 bases). The length of the CDR3 is 13 residues. Trimming took off 4 bases at V and 3 bases at J, with 9 bases between the two ends. Germline V gene lookup returns CDR1 SGHTA and CDR2 FQGTGA. The CDR3 reads CASSSQGEETQYF. In nucleotides, the CDR3 is TGTGCCAGCAGCTCCCAGGGTGAAGAGACCCAGTACTTC.

V gene TRBV5-1 combines with J gene TRBJ2-3; 14 nucleotides match TRBD2. Trimming took 3 bases from V and 3 from J; bases not matched to a gene: 9. Germline CDR1 reads SGHRS; CDR2 reads YFSETQ. This CDR3 is built from 18 residues. As DNA, the CDR3 is TGCGCCAGCAGCTCAGGACTAGCGGGGGGCCGGGGGACAGATACGCAGTATTTT. Its translation is CASSSGLAGGRGTDTQYF.

The chain has TRBV7-6 and TRBJ2-5, with D unresolved. V lost 1 base and J lost 3, with 3 bases in between. The CDR3 extends over 12 amino acids. Germline-derived CDR1 and CDR2 are SGHVS and FNYEAQ. The CDR3 sequence is CASSLVEETQYF. CDR3 DNA: TGTGCCAGCAGCTTAGTCGAAGAGACCCAGTACTTC.

The chain couples TRBV11-2 to TRBJ1-5; D not certain. This CDR3 spans 13 amino acids. V was shortened by 2 bases and J by 8 bases, with 10 bases between the two germline ends. Germline V gene data show CDR1 as SGHAT and CDR2 as FQNNGV. The CDR3 spells CASSLSPGEPQHF. In nucleotides, the CDR3 is TGTGCCAGCAGCTTATCACCCGGTGAGCCCCAGCATTTT.